A selection of T cell receptor beta chains follows, all from one sample in a study of blood T cells in healthy people across ages. Each CDR3 protein gets one entry after TCRdb re-called the 5' RACE reads with MiXCR. Here the sample spans about 730,000 distinct CDR3 sequences, roughly 45% being singletons. Sequenced: blood. These receptor sequences come from an older woman in good health. The CDR3 runs from the conserved cysteine through the conserved F or W. The D gene is left open where the match is weak. Size is stated for part of the rows, as once, few or many counts, or as a class when the clone is expanded.

v_call	clone_size	j_call	d_call	cdr3_aa	cdr3_nt
TRBV7-2	NA	TRBJ2-5	NA	CASAKRAPQETQYF	TGTGCCAGCGCAAAGAGGGCCCCCCAAGAGACCCAGTACTTC
TRBV12-3/TRBV12-4	NA	TRBJ2-3	NA	CAIRLSDTQYF	TGTGCCATCAGGCTTTCAGATACGCAGTATTTT
TRBV7-9	few	TRBJ2-7	NA	CASSLDLRAYEQYF	TGTGCCAGCAGCTTAGATTTGAGGGCGTACGAGCAGTACTTC
TRBV29-1	NA	TRBJ1-5	TRBD1	CSVGQGATGNQPQHF	TGCAGCGTTGGGCAGGGGGCTACGGGCAATCAGCCCCAGCATTTT
TRBV7-2	few	TRBJ2-7	TRBD2	CASSLRARLAGTYEQYF	TGTGCCAGCAGCTTGAGGGCCCGACTAGCGGGAACCTACGAGCAGTACTTC
TRBV14	many	TRBJ2-7	NA	CASSQTKEQYF	TGTGCCAGCAGCCAAACGAAGGAGCAGTACTTC
TRBV12-3/TRBV12-4	NA	TRBJ1-2	NA	CASMVTGRELGGYTF	TGTGCCAGCATGGTCACAGGCCGGGAGTTGGGTGGCTACACCTTC
TRBV6-1	few	TRBJ2-3	TRBD2	CASSEPLGGTDTQYF	TGTGCCAGCAGTGAACCCCTCGGGGGGACAGATACGCAGTATTTT
TRBV6-6	once	TRBJ1-5	NA	CASSLHPESNQPQHF	TGTGCCAGCAGTTTGCACCCCGAGAGCAATCAGCCCCAGCATTTT
TRBV29-1	few	TRBJ2-3	TRBD2	CSVALAGGSTDTQYF	TGCAGCGTTGCTCTAGCGGGGGGGAGCACAGATACGCAGTATTTT
TRBV27	NA	TRBJ2-2	NA	CASSFGQDDTEELFF	TGTGCCAGCAGTTTTGGGCAGGATGACACCGAGGAGCTGTTTTTT
TRBV2	NA	TRBJ2-5	TRBD2	CASSERTSGGHGTQYF	TGTGCCAGCAGTGAACGTACTAGCGGGGGGCACGGGACCCAGTACTTC
TRBV9	NA	TRBJ2-1	TRBD2	CASSVRAGGLNEQFF	TGTGCCAGCAGCGTAAGAGCGGGGGGGCTCAATGAGCAGTTCTTC
TRBV6-5	few	TRBJ1-2	TRBD1	CASSPQGAGGYTF	TGTGCCAGCAGCCCGCAGGGGGCCGGAGGCTACACCTTC
TRBV12-3/TRBV12-4	NA	TRBJ1-1	NA	CASNPRAMNTEAFF	TGTGCCAGCAACCCTCGGGCGATGAACACTGAAGCTTTCTTT
TRBV29-1	many	TRBJ2-7	NA	CSVIFLDKINYEQYF	TGCAGCGTTATATTTTTGGACAAGATTAACTACGAGCAGTACTTC
TRBV7-3	once	TRBJ1-2	TRBD1	CASSTGTGGRYTF	TGTGCCAGCAGCACCGGGACAGGGGGCCGCTACACCTTC
TRBV7-9	NA	TRBJ2-7	NA	CASSNRDGSSYEQYF	TGTGCCAGCAGCAACAGGGACGGTAGCTCCTACGAGCAGTACTTC
TRBV29-1	NA	TRBJ2-5	TRBD2	CSAEELASGGETQYF	TGCAGTGCTGAAGAATTGGCTAGCGGGGGGGAGACCCAGTACTTC
TRBV6-5	NA	TRBJ2-1	NA	CASSPGTPFNNEQFF	TGTGCCAGCAGTCCCGGGACTCCCTTTAACAATGAGCAGTTCTTC
TRBV10-3	NA	TRBJ2-7	TRBD1	CAISPGTGSYEQYF	TGTGCCATCAGTCCCGGGACAGGTTCCTACGAGCAGTACTTC
TRBV7-9	few	TRBJ2-1	TRBD2	CASSQTSGRTGSYNEQFF	TGTGCCAGCAGTCAGACTAGCGGGAGAACCGGCTCCTACAATGAGCAGTTCTTC
TRBV7-3	few	TRBJ2-1	TRBD2	CASSLSSGGAWYNEQFF	TGTGCCAGCAGCTTAAGTAGCGGGGGGGCGTGGTACAATGAGCAGTTCTTC
TRBV7-2	NA	TRBJ1-1	NA	CASSLTKWGEAFF	TGTGCCAGCAGCTTAACGAAGTGGGGTGAAGCTTTCTTT
TRBV20-1	NA	TRBJ2-3	NA	CSAPDGNTDTQYF	TGCAGTGCCCCTGATGGGAACACAGATACGCAGTATTTT
TRBV20-1	NA	TRBJ2-3	NA	CSAPGTTDTQYF	TGCAGTGCACCCGGGACAACAGATACGCAGTATTTT
TRBV19	NA	TRBJ2-7	NA	CASSMGSQGSYEQYF	TGTGCCAGTAGTATGGGCTCCCAAGGGTCCTACGAGCAGTACTTC